This TCR beta chain was sequenced during a study of PD-1 blockade in classical Hodgkin lymphoma. Study outcomes and limitations: Exclusion removed patients who began nivolumab under 1 year after ASCT. Researchers reported that CD4+ TCR diversity, though not CD8+, rose significantly by C4D1.

This clone was counted between two and nine times. Its antigen is still unknown. Clones were read by immunoSEQ multiplex PCR, and TCRdb kept only the in-frame ones, dropping some. The repertoire holds 14,000 to 15,000 clones, about 61% seen once, with roughly 10% in the top ten. This CDR3 comprises 15 residues. Trimming pared 3 bases from V and 4 bases from J, leaving 15 bases between. The V gene's germline CDR1 is MGHRA and CDR2 YSYEKL. Brentuximab vedotin exposure varied, and every patient relapsed after autologous stem cell transplantation. The source of this sequence is a human donor with classical Hodgkin lymphoma. The chain carries TRBV4-1 and TRBJ2-5; tentative D call: TRBD2 (6 bases). Sequenced here: peripheral blood mononuclear cells (PBMCs), sampled at baseline. CDR3 residues: CASSQATRAGETQYF. Written as DNA, the CDR3 is TGCGCCAGCAGCCAGGCGACTAGGGCGGGAGAGACCCAGTACTTC.